The rows below give T cell receptor beta chains drawn from one sample of a study of siplizumab effects on memory and regulatory T cells. Here immunoSEQ multiplex PCR was the method, and the copy in TCRdb shows in-frame clones only, minus some. The data show around 77,000 clones, about 90% seen once. The sequenced sample was CD8+ T cells sorted from blood. The receptors come from a human donor in good health. The CDR3 runs from the conserved cysteine through the conserved F or W. The D gene is left open where the match is weak. Clone size is stated in some rows and not others, as once, few, many or a class when expanded.

TRBJ1-5	TRBV19	TRBD1	.	CASSIARGDRDGQPQHF	TGTGCCAGTAGTATAGCCCGGGGCGACAGGGACGGTCAGCCCCAGCATTTT
TRBJ2-5	TRBV21-1	.	.	CASSKPRDRGFREQYF	TGTGCCAGCAGCAAACCGCGGGACAGGGGTTTCAGGGAGCAGTACTTC
TRBJ1-5	TRBV4-1	.	.	CASSQDPPAQPQHF	TGCGCCAGCAGCCAAGATCCCCCCGCTCAGCCCCAGCATTTT
TRBJ2-7	TRBV7-6	TRBD2	.	CASSLFGGSDEQYF	TGTGCCAGCAGCTTATTCGGGGGGAGCGACGAGCAGTACTTC
TRBJ2-3	TRBV6-1	TRBD2	few	CASSGTSGGADTQYF	TGTGCCAGCAGTGGGACTAGCGGGGGGGCAGATACGCAGTATTTT
TRBJ1-2	TRBV10-2	.	.	CASSELAVYGYTF	TGCGCCAGCAGTGAGTTGGCGGTCTATGGCTACACCTTC
TRBJ2-3	TRBV7-9	.	.	CASSPTLTDTQYF	TGTGCCAGCAGTCCTACTCTCACAGATACGCAGTATTTT
TRBJ2-5	TRBV6-4	.	once	CASSVTSQETQYF	TGTGCCAGCAGTGTTACGTCCCAAGAGACCCAGTACTTC
TRBJ2-7	TRBV19	.	.	CASKVIPSSYEQYF	TGTGCCAGTAAGGTCATACCTAGCTCCTACGAGCAGTACTTC
TRBJ2-7	TRBV5-5	TRBD1	.	CASSSTGDEQYF	TGTGCCAGCAGCTCTACAGGGGACGAGCAGTACTTC
TRBJ2-7	TRBV19	.	.	CASSQGLYEQYF	TGTGCCAGTAGCCAGGGGCTCTACGAGCAGTACTTC
TRBJ2-3	TRBV7-9	TRBD2	.	CASSPILAGVLTDTQYF	TGTGCCAGCAGCCCGATTCTAGCGGGAGTTCTCACAGATACGCAGTATTTT
TRBJ2-7	TRBV27	.	.	CASSPVEYYEQYF	TGTGCCAGCAGTCCTGTGGAGTACTACGAGCAGTACTTC
TRBJ2-7	TRBV5-6	TRBD2	.	CASSFGSGGYEQYF	TGTGCCAGCAGCTTTGGTAGCGGGGGTTACGAGCAGTACTTC
TRBJ2-7	TRBV19	.	.	CASGAGLSYEQYF	TGTGCCAGTGGGGCAGGGTTATCCTACGAGCAGTACTTC
TRBJ2-7	TRBV28	.	.	CASSLTHEQYF	TGTGCCAGCAGTTTAACCCACGAGCAGTACTTC
TRBJ2-1	TRBV19	.	.	CASSIQGRNEQFF	TGTGCCAGTAGTATCCAGGGAAGGAATGAGCAGTTCTTC
TRBJ2-5	TRBV28	.	.	CASSLFVLGETQYF	TGTGCCAGCAGTTTGTTCGTGCTGGGAGAGACCCAGTACTTC
TRBJ1-1	TRBV9	.	.	CASSPGFSPEAFF	TGTGCCAGCAGCCCGGGGTTTTCGCCTGAAGCTTTCTTT
TRBJ2-2	TRBV30	TRBD1	once	CARQGATGELFF	TGTGCCCGACAGGGGGCAACCGGGGAGCTGTTTTTT
TRBJ1-2	TRBV23-1	.	.	CASSQTQTSLGEKNGYTF	TGCGCCAGCAGTCAGACACAGACATCCCTCGGGGAAAAAAATGGCTACACCTTC
TRBJ2-2	TRBV6-4	TRBD2	.	CASSDSGTSGTGELFF	TGTGCCAGCAGTGACTCGGGGACTAGCGGGACCGGGGAGCTGTTTTTT
TRBJ1-1	TRBV19	TRBD1	.	CASSEKTGGAEAFF	TGTGCCAGTAGTGAGAAGACAGGGGGCGCCGAGGCTTTCTTT
TRBJ2-7	TRBV10-3	.	.	CAISEAVSYEQYF	TGTGCCATCAGTGAGGCAGTCTCCTACGAGCAGTACTTC
TRBJ2-1	TRBV6-6	TRBD1	.	CASRRDRGATRYEQFF	TGTGCCAGCAGACGCGACAGGGGGGCTACCCGGTATGAGCAGTTCTTC
TRBJ1-5	TRBV7-9	.	few	CASSLGSQPQHF	TGTGCCAGCAGCTTGGGGAGTCAGCCCCAGCATTTT
TRBJ1-4	TRBV7-6	.	.	CASSFREGEKLFF	TGTGCCAGCAGCTTCAGGGAAGGTGAAAAACTGTTTTTT
TRBJ2-1	TRBV11-3	TRBD2	.	CASSSGIAGWGNEQFF	TGTGCCAGCAGCTCCGGGATAGCGGGATGGGGGAATGAGCAGTTCTTC
TRBJ2-4	TRBV7-9	TRBD2	.	CASSLIALADIAKNIQYF	TGTGCCAGCAGCTTAATCGCGCTAGCGGATATAGCCAAAAACATTCAGTACTTC
TRBJ2-4	TRBV10-3	TRBD1	.	CASQGAVAKNIQYF	TGTGCCTCCCAGGGGGCTGTTGCCAAAAACATTCAGTACTTC
TRBJ2-7	TRBV7-9	TRBD1	.	CASSLEQGGWYEQYF	TGTGCCAGCAGCTTAGAACAAGGGGGCTGGTACGAGCAGTACTTC
TRBJ1-5	TRBV6-1	.	.	CASRVNSNQPQHF	TGTGCCAGCCGGGTGAATAGCAATCAGCCCCAGCATTTT
TRBJ1-2	TRBV10-3	.	.	CAISEHRSRNYGYTF	TGTGCCATCAGTGAGCACCGGTCCCGCAACTATGGCTACACCTTC
TRBJ2-1	TRBV6-1	.	.	CASSVGSVPYNEQFF	TGTGCCAGCAGTGTCGGGAGCGTACCCTACAATGAGCAGTTCTTC
TRBJ2-7	TRBV10-2	.	.	CASSTGPYWGQYF	TGCGCCAGTTCGACAGGACCCTACTGGGGGCAGTACTTC
TRBJ2-2	TRBV18	TRBD1	.	CASSPLTDRGPYTGELFF	TGTGCCAGCTCACCACTAACCGACAGGGGGCCGTACACCGGGGAGCTGTTTTTT
TRBJ2-3	TRBV6-5	TRBD2	.	CASSYLAGGADTQYF	TGTGCCAGCAGTTACCTAGCGGGGGGGGCAGATACGCAGTATTTT
TRBJ1-5	TRBV5-6	TRBD1	.	CASYAQGVGQPQHF	TGTGCCAGCTACGCACAGGGGGTAGGTCAGCCCCAGCATTTT
TRBJ2-7	TRBV7-2	TRBD2	once	CASTRLAGGTYEQYF	TGTGCCAGCACCAGACTAGCGGGAGGAACCTACGAGCAGTACTTC
TRBJ1-5	TRBV2	.	once	CASSGTAGNNQPQHF	TGTGCCAGCAGTGGGACCGCGGGAAACAATCAGCCCCAGCATTTT
TRBJ2-7	TRBV9	.	.	CASSPYSGGSYEQYF	TGTGCCAGCAGCCCCTATTCTGGGGGCTCCTACGAGCAGTACTTC
TRBJ2-3	TRBV15	.	.	CATSRDSAGLMDTQYF	TGTGCCACCAGCAGAGATTCGGCAGGTCTCATGGATACGCAGTATTTT
TRBJ2-1	TRBV10-2	.	.	CATFSGPYNEQFF	TGCGCCACCTTCAGCGGTCCCTACAATGAGCAGTTCTTC
TRBJ2-7	TRBV7-9	TRBD1	.	CASSFDRVLYEQYF	TGTGCCAGCAGCTTCGACAGGGTATTGTACGAGCAGTACTTC
TRBJ2-5	TRBV7-9	.	.	CASSGVRDGFQETQYF	TGTGCCAGCAGCGGGGTCCGGGACGGCTTCCAAGAGACCCAGTACTTC
TRBJ2-5	TRBV12-5	.	.	CASGLFGSWGETQYF	TGTGCTAGTGGTTTGTTTGGCTCCTGGGGGGAGACCCAGTACTTC
TRBJ2-7	TRBV10-3	.	.	CAISESSSYYEQYF	TGTGCCATCAGTGAGTCGAGTTCATATTACGAGCAGTACTTC
TRBJ1-4	TRBV6-6	.	.	CASSYWTRGEKLFF	TGTGCCAGCAGTTACTGGACCCGAGGGGAAAAACTGTTTTTT
TRBJ2-7	TRBV7-9	TRBD1	.	CASSHGDRNEQYF	TGTGCCAGCAGCCACGGGGACAGAAACGAGCAGTACTTC
TRBJ2-1	TRBV19	.	.	CASSPGHGPYNEQFF	TGTGCCAGTAGTCCGGGCCACGGTCCCTACAATGAGCAGTTCTTC
TRBJ2-1	TRBV27	TRBD2	.	CASSLLAGGNNEQFF	TGTGCCAGCAGTTTACTAGCGGGGGGGAACAATGAGCAGTTCTTC
TRBJ1-5	TRBV19	.	few	CASTPGLGNQPQHF	TGTGCCAGTACCCCCGGCTTGGGCAATCAGCCCCAGCATTTT
TRBJ2-1	TRBV29-1	.	.	CSAELLRYSSYNEQFF	TGCAGCGCCGAGCTCTTAAGGTATAGCTCCTACAATGAGCAGTTCTTC
TRBJ1-5	TRBV6-6	.	.	CASSYSGDENQPQHF	TGTGCCAGCAGTTACTCAGGGGATGAAAATCAGCCCCAGCATTTT
TRBJ1-1	TRBV5-6	TRBD1	.	CASSSQGGYTNTEAFF	TGTGCCAGCAGCTCACAGGGGGGATACACGAACACTGAAGCTTTCTTT
TRBJ1-5	TRBV7-9	TRBD1	.	CASSLGFGDRGLNQPQHF	TGTGCCAGCAGCTTAGGATTTGGGGACAGGGGCCTCAATCAGCCCCAGCATTTT
TRBJ1-2	TRBV9	.	.	CASSVVNGTGYTF	TGTGCCAGCAGCGTAGTTAATGGGACAGGCTACACCTTC
TRBJ2-1	TRBV27	.	once	CASGSRPSPYNEQFF	TGTGCCAGCGGATCGCGGCCTAGCCCCTACAATGAGCAGTTCTTC
TRBJ2-3	TRBV6-6	.	.	CASSWVYTDTQYF	TGTGCCAGCAGTTGGGTCTACACAGATACGCAGTATTTT
TRBJ1-5	TRBV27	TRBD1	.	CASRRQGSSNQPQHF	TGTGCCAGCAGGCGACAGGGATCAAGCAATCAGCCCCAGCATTTT